The entry below gives a single T cell receptor (beta chain) sequence along with its context. The PCR employed 60 Vbeta primers together with 13 Jbeta primers. Clones were sequenced by immunoSEQ multiplex PCR, and TCRdb holds only the in-frame ones, with some missing. The sample lists some 100,000 clones, approximately 76% occurring once. The data were taken from a study of cytomegalovirus exposure and HLA in healthy donors. V lost 5 bases and J lost 4, with 12 bases in between. This CDR3 has 13 residues. From germline, CDR1 is SGHDT and CDR2 YYEEEE. The chain couples TRBV5-6 to TRBJ1-2, with TRBD1 as a possible D gene (6 bases). The TCR was taken from a man aged 40-55 years in good health and CMV-seronegative. The sample was PBMCs. The CDR3 DNA is TGTGCCAGCAGTTTCCAGGGGACCTATGGCTACACCTTC. This translates into CASSFQGTYGYTF.